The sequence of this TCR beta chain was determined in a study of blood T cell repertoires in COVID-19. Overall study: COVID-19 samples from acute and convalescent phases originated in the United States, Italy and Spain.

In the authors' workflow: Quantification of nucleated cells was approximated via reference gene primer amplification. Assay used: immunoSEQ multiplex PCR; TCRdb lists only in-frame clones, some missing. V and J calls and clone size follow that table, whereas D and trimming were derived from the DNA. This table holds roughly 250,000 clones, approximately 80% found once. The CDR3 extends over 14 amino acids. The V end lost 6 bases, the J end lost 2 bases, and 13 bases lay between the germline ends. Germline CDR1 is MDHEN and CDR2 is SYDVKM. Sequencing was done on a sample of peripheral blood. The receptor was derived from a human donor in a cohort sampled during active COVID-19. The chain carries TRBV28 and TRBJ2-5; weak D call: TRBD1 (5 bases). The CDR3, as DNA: TGTGCCAGCAGACAGGAAGAAGGGCAAGAGACCCAGTACTTC. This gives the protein CASRQEEGQETQYF.